These 26 T cell receptor beta chains originate from one sample sequenced in a study of cytomegalovirus exposure and HLA in healthy donors (dated by TCRdb to the late 2010s). The receptor library was made with the immunoSEQ multiplex PCR assay. The multiplex PCR relied on a mix of 60 forward primers for TCR Vbeta segments and 13 reverse primers for TCR Jbeta segments. TCRdb carries this immuneACCESS record with in-frame sequences only. Its versions omit some clonotypes, under half of them owing to an unresolved V gene in the studies checked, with the rest unexplained. The table for this sample records 200,000 to 250,000 clones. Jointly, the top ten make up roughly 0.98% of the sample. Sequenced input: PBMCs. All receptors come from a woman in her thirties in good health and CMV-seropositive.

V gene TRBV6-1 combines with J gene TRBJ1-4, with unresolved D. From germline, CDR1 is MNHNS and CDR2 SASEGT. CDR3 length: 11 amino acids. The V and J ends lost 6 bases and 7 bases respectively, with 6 bases between them. CDR3 coding DNA: TGTGCCAGCAGCTATGGTGAAAAACTGTTTTTT. Translating it yields CASSYGEKLFF.

In the case of this clone: Other DNA sequences in this specimen translate into the identical CDR3. The chain recombines TRBV7-2 with TRBJ2-1; 13 nucleotides agree with TRBD2. Germline assignment: CDR1 SGHTA and CDR2 FQGNSA. V trimming: 5 bases; J trimming: 8 bases; junction bases outside the gene matches: 6. The CDR3 spans 15 residues. CDR3 sequence: CASSPGLAGVYEQFF. The CDR3 coding sequence is TGTGCCAGCAGCCCAGGACTAGCGGGAGTGTATGAGCAGTTCTTC.

Points on this clone: It is likely a read error, because the conserved phenylalanine at the end of the CDR3 is missing. No DNA is shown, since the ends of the CDR3 on it are uncertain; the CDR3 is the one TCRdb lists. This sequence joins TRBV28 and TRBJ2-3; the table's D gene call, TRBD2, was not cross checked with the DNA. The germline V gene has CDR1 MDHEN and CDR2 SYDVKM. With termini counted, the CDR3 has 9 amino acids. The CDR3 loop reads CASIASRSM.

The J gene is TRBJ1-1, the V gene TRBV29-1, with D perhaps TRBD1 (5 bases). V gave up 4 bases and J gave up 5 bases, with 11 bases separating them. The germline CDR1 and CDR2 sequences are SQVTM and ANQGSEA. CDR3 length: 12 residues. The CDR3 spells CSVVAGGTEAFF. DNA of the CDR3: TGCAGCGTTGTAGCGGGGGGAACTGAAGCTTTCTTT.

This chain connects TRBV19 to TRBJ2-2; 7 nucleotides line up with TRBD2. Germline CDR1 LNHDA, CDR2 SQIVND (reference sequence). The V and J ends lost 7 bases and 8 bases, in that order; junction bases with no gene match: 13. CDR3 length: 15 residues. CDR3 sequence: CASNAQQTSVGELFF. The CDR3 DNA sequence: TGTGCCAGTAACGCCCAACAAACTAGCGTGGGGGAGCTGTTTTTT.

CDR3 in DNA: TGTGCCACCAGCAGAGAGAAGGAGTTCATTCAGCCCCAGCATTTT. This codes for CATSREKEFIQPQHF. The chain joins TRBV15 to TRBJ1-5; D call uncertain. The V gene's germline CDR1 is LNHNV and CDR2 YYDKDF (reference sequence). Trimming pared 0 bases from V and 6 bases from J, leaving 12 bases between. This CDR3 comprises 15 residues.

The rearrangement uses TRBV5-1 and TRBJ2-5; TRBD2 matches at 11 bases. The end of the DNA fits TRBJ2-7 better, so the J call may be wrong. The germline gives CDR1 SGHRS, CDR2 YFSETQ. CDR3 length: 16 amino acids. This CDR3 is CASSHDIAGGTYEQYF. For the CDR3, the DNA is TGCGCCAGCAGCCACGACATAGCGGGGGGGACCTACGAGCAGTACTTC.

The chain recombines TRBV2 with TRBJ2-5; TRBD2 agrees at 7 bases. V lost 0 bases to trimming and J lost 3 bases; unmatched junction nucleotides: 10. The germline V gene has CDR1 SNHLY and CDR2 FYNNEI. CDR3 length: 17 amino acids. The CDR3 loop is CASSEAPAGVEEETQYF. Written as DNA, the CDR3 is TGTGCCAGCAGTGAAGCGCCGGCGGGAGTGGAGGAAGAGACCCAGTACTTC. Complete variable domain (other parts from reference TRBV2 and TRBJ2-5): EPEVTQTPSHQVTQMGQEVILRCVPISNHLYFYWYRQILGQKVEFLVSFYNNEISEKSEIFDDQFSVERPDGSNFTLKIRSTKLEDSAMYFCASSEAPAGVEEETQYFGPGTRLLVL.

The chain uses TRBV10-3 and TRBJ1-3; tentatively, D is TRBD1 (5 bases). Trimming cost V 0 bases and J 0 bases, with 6 bases left between them. The V gene's germline CDR1 is ENHRY and CDR2 SYGVKD. The CDR3 is made up of 15 amino acids. CDR3 nucleotide sequence: TGTGCCATCAGTGAGTCCACAGGCTCTGGAAACACCATATATTTT. It yields the protein CAISESTGSGNTIYF.

The rearrangement joins TRBV5-1 to TRBJ2-6; 7 positions match TRBD1. CDR1 is SGHRS and CDR2 is YFSETQ in the germline V gene. The CDR3 runs to 17 residues. V gave up 0 bases and J gave up 0 bases; unmatched junction bases: 3. In DNA, the CDR3 is TGCGCCAGCAGCTTGGCCGGGGACAGCTCTGGGGCCAACGTCCTGACTTTC. Translation: CASSLAGDSSGANVLTF.

Here the CDR3 reads CASNKRDRGDYGYTF. The CDR3, as DNA: TGTGCCAGCAACAAACGGGACAGGGGGGACTATGGCTACACCTTC. This chain joins TRBV6-5 and TRBJ1-2; TRBD1 aligns across 11 bases. J gave up 3 bases and V 7 bases, and 7 bases lay outside the gene matches. The V gene's germline CDR1 is MNHEY and CDR2 SVGAGI. This CDR3 comprises 15 residues.

For this clone: A junction end diverges from the germline sequence, so it may reflect a read error. The CDR3, as DNA: TGCGCCAGCAGCTTGGTACAGGGCCTCTCCTATGAGCAGTACTTC. It translates to CASSLVQGLSYEQYF. The chain employs TRBV5-1 and TRBJ2-7; maybe TRBD1 (6 bases). Germline V CDR1 and CDR2: SGHRS, YFSETQ. The CDR3 loop spans 15 amino acids.

This chain connects TRBV6-5 to TRBJ1-2; D unresolved. Germline V gene data show CDR1 as MNHEY and CDR2 as SVGAGI. The CDR3 extends over 13 amino acids. Trimming cost V 5 bases and J 0 bases, with 7 bases left between them. The CDR3 DNA reads as TGTGCCAGCAGTAAAACAGCTAACTATGGCTACACCTTC. This gives the protein CASSKTANYGYTF.

This chain joins TRBV2 and TRBJ1-5; D is possibly TRBD1 (6 bases). This CDR3 comprises 14 residues. Germline V CDR1 and CDR2: SNHLY, FYNNEI. V was shortened by 8 bases and J by 0 bases, with 11 bases between the two germline ends. The CDR3 nucleotides read TGTGCCAGCGTAACAGGGCTTAGCAATCAGCCCCAGCATTTT. Translating it yields CASVTGLSNQPQHF.

The J gene is TRBJ2-5, the V gene TRBV10-1; perhaps TRBD2 as D (5 bases). The DNA end lines up better with TRBJ2-7; the J call may be wrong. Germline V CDR1 and CDR2: WNHNN, SYGVQD (reference sequence). CDR3 length: 16 residues. The DNA of the CDR3 is TGCGCCAGCAGTTCCGAACCCGGGATAGCAGTGTACGAGCAGTACTTC. Its translation: CASSSEPGIAVYEQYF.

The chain couples TRBV10-3 to TRBJ2-1; 8 positions match TRBD2. The V gene's germline CDR1 is ENHRY and CDR2 SYGVKD. The V gene end was trimmed by 8 bases and the J gene end by 15 bases; junction bases not matched to a gene: 6. The CDR3 loop spans 10 amino acids. This CDR3 reads CAIGRGDRFF. The CDR3 nucleotides read TGTGCCATCGGGCGGGGGGATCGGTTCTTC.

The rearrangement joins TRBV28 to TRBJ1-1; the match to TRBD1 covers 7 bases. The CDR3 sequence is 12 residues long. J was trimmed by 5 bases and V by 6 bases; bases with no gene match: 3. Germline CDR1 reads MDHEN; CDR2 reads SYDVKM. CDR3 nucleotides: TGTGCCAGCAGACCAGGGGGGACTGAAGCTTTCTTT. It translates to CASRPGGTEAFF.

The rearrangement joins TRBV2 to TRBJ2-4; tentatively, D is TRBD1 (6 bases). Per the germline V gene, CDR1 is SNHLY and CDR2 is FYNNEI. The CDR3 contains 13 residues. V dropped 3 bases and J dropped 7 bases, with 10 bases sitting between them. CDR3: CASSDDGGNIQYF. The CDR3 DNA reads TGTGCCAGCAGTGACGATGGGGGCAACATTCAGTACTTC.

The chain carries TRBV18 and TRBJ1-2; no clear D. CDR1 and CDR2 from the germline V gene are KGHSH and LQKENI. The V end was cut by 3 bases, the J end by 2 bases, with 13 bases between. The CDR3 length is 15 residues. DNA for the CDR3: TGTGCCAGCTCACCTGCGCAGGCCTTAAACTATGGCTACACCTTC. This sequence encodes CASSPAQALNYGYTF.

The chain recombines TRBV18 with TRBJ2-1; 8 bases fit TRBD1. V was pared by 4 bases and J by 4 bases, with 12 bases of the junction left unmatched. The CDR3 is 17 residues long. The germline V gene has CDR1 KGHSH and CDR2 LQKENI. This CDR3 reads CASSQTAGTGFYNEQFF. The CDR3 nucleotides are TGTGCCAGCTCACAAACCGCCGGGACAGGATTTTACAATGAGCAGTTCTTC.

CDR3 region: CASSLGRKTGSFTGELFF. The CDR3, as DNA: TGTGCCAGCAGCTTAGGACGAAAGACAGGGTCGTTCACCGGGGAGCTGTTTTTT. This sequence joins TRBV11-3 and TRBJ2-2; 7 bases agree with TRBD1. The junction had 12 bases not matched to a gene; V was cut back by 1 base and J by 4 bases. Germline V gives CDR1 SGHNT, CDR2 YENEEA. The CDR3 contains 18 residues. Drawing the rest from reference TRBV11-3 and TRBJ2-2, the complete variable domain is EAGVVQSPRYKIIEKKQPVAFWCNPISGHNTLYWYLQNLGQGPELLIRYENEEAVDDSQLPKDRFSAERLKGVDSTLKIQPAELGDSAVYLCASSLGRKTGSFTGELFFGEGSRLTVL.

The chain recombines TRBV4-1 with TRBJ2-3; 12 bases agree with TRBD2. CDR1 MGHRA and CDR2 YSYEKL come from the germline V gene. V lost 4 bases, J lost 5 bases, and 4 bases stayed unmatched. The CDR3 runs 15 residues. The CDR3 DNA reads TGCGCCAGCAGCCTGCCTAGCGGGGGGGAAGATACGCAGTATTTT. Amino acids: CASSLPSGGEDTQYF.

The chain has TRBV6-5 and TRBJ2-3; D may be TRBD2 (5 bases). The ends were cut back, 2 bases at V and 4 bases at J, with 10 bases in the middle. The germline V gene encodes CDR1 MNHEY and CDR2 SVGAGI. The CDR3 has 14 amino acids. This chain's CDR3 is CASSYRVGADTQYF. The CDR3 DNA follows: TGTGCCAGCAGTTACAGGGTCGGGGCAGATACGCAGTATTTT.

This chain joins TRBV9 and TRBJ2-3, with TRBD2 matching over 12 bases. Germline-derived CDR1 and CDR2 are SGDLS and YYNGEE. This CDR3 region has 17 residues. V trimming: 1 base; J trimming: 0 bases; junction bases outside the gene matches: 3. The CDR3 spells CASSVQGLAGSTDTQYF. DNA for the CDR3: TGTGCCAGCAGCGTACAGGGACTAGCGGGTAGCACAGATACGCAGTATTTT.

V gene TRBV6-5 combines with J gene TRBJ2-2, with D possibly TRBD1 on 6 matching bases. Germline CDR1 MNHEY, CDR2 SVGAGI. V was trimmed by 5 bases and J by 0 bases, leaving 10 bases between them. The CDR3 extends over 15 amino acids. The CDR3 spells CASSTDSANTGELFF. DNA for the CDR3: TGTGCCAGCAGTACGGACAGTGCGAACACCGGGGAGCTGTTTTTT.

The chain couples TRBV5-1 to TRBJ2-3; 11 bases are a match to TRBD2. From germline, CDR1 is SGHRS and CDR2 YFSETQ. This CDR3 has 16 amino acids. V lost 0 bases, J lost 2 bases, and 2 bases stayed unmatched. CDR3 nucleotide sequence: TGCGCCAGCAGCTTGGGACTAGCGGGGACCACAGATACGCAGTATTTT. Translating gives CASSLGLAGTTDTQYF.